Presented here are 10 T cell receptor beta chains from one specimen sequenced in a study of HIV-infected patients and healthy controls. All unsorted peripheral T cells were captured because whole blood was used without fractionation. Alpha and beta constant-region primers primed reverse transcription of about 500 ng RNA. Using multiplexing indices, alpha and beta chain libraries were generated apart by chain-specific third strand synthesis. TCRdb recomputed calls from the 5' RACE reads with MiXCR, one row per CDR3 protein. Here the sample spans about 7,800 distinct CDR3 sequences, approximately 6.1% being singletons. The specimen comprised blood, sampled before antiretroviral therapy. These receptors were obtained from an adult with HIV infection.

In this sample, this clonotype turned up many times. Written as DNA, the CDR3 is TGTGCCAGCAGCCAAGGAGGGTATGGCTACACCTTC. Translating gives CASSQGGYGYTF. The V and J genes are TRBV3-1 and TRBJ1-2; D is uncertain. Deletions cut 1 base from V and 5 bases from J, with 5 bases between. Germline CDR1 LGHDT, CDR2 YNNKEL (reference sequence). This CDR3 has 12 amino acids.

By frequency in the sample, this clonotype is medium-sized (0.01 to 0.1%). This chain joins TRBV6-5 and TRBJ2-5; D is perhaps TRBD1 or TRBD2 (5 bases each). The germline V gene encodes CDR1 MNHEY and CDR2 SVGAGI. V was clipped by 0 bases and J by 3 bases, with 26 bases between them. The CDR3 contains 20 residues. The CDR3 protein is CASSYSGAGSFKSPKETQYF. CDR3 DNA sequence: TGTGCCAGCAGTTACTCCGGGGCAGGGAGTTTCAAAAGCCCCAAAGAGACCCAGTACTTC.

V usage is TRBV21-1 and J usage is TRBJ1-5. TRBV21-1 is a documented pseudogene. CDR3 length equals 15 residues. Here the CDR3 DNA reads TGTGCCAGCAGCAAAGCACACATTAGCAATCAGCCCCAGCATTTT. Its protein product is CASSKAHISNQPQHF.

This clonotype was recorded at least ten times. CDR3 loop: CSARERWSSYNSPLHF. The CDR3 coding sequence is TGCAGTGCTAGAGAAAGATGGAGCTCCTATAATTCACCCCTCCACTTT. The rearrangement joins TRBV20-1 to TRBJ1-6; D unclear. The CDR3 covers 16 residues. Germline loops: CDR1 DFQATT, CDR2 SNEGSKA (reference sequence). V lost 0 bases and J 0 bases, leaving 9 bases between the germline ends.

J is TRBJ1-1 and V is TRBV7-9, with 7 bases fitting TRBD1. From germline, CDR1 is SEHNR and CDR2 FQNEAQ (reference sequence). The V and J ends lost 8 bases and 4 bases, in that order; junction bases with no gene match: 7. The CDR3 sequence is 13 residues long. The CDR3 DNA reads TGTGCCAGCGAATACCAGGGGGGCACTGAAGCTTTCTTT. This gives the protein CASEYQGGTEAFF.

This clonotype is medium-sized by share. The chain links TRBV24-1 to TRBJ2-5, with unresolved D. The ends were cut back, 3 bases at V and 3 bases at J, with 7 bases in the middle. The CDR3 sequence is 13 residues long. Germline CDR1 KGHDR, CDR2 SFDVKD. The CDR3 loop is CATSDPLEETQYF. The CDR3, as DNA: TGTGCCACCAGTGATCCGCTAGAAGAGACCCAGTACTTC.

The V call is TRBV5-4, the J call TRBJ1-1, with D perhaps TRBD1 (5 bases). Germline V gene sequence: CDR1 SGHNT, CDR2 YYREEE (reference sequence). The V end lost 0 bases, the J end lost 5 bases, and 11 bases lay between the germline ends. This CDR3 is 14 amino acids long. This chain's CDR3 is CASSLEGRGTEAFF. CDR3 in DNA: TGTGCCAGCAGCTTGGAGGGGCGCGGGACTGAAGCTTTCTTT.

The CDR3 is CASSLKISPLRSYEQYF. CDR3 DNA: TGTGCCAGCAGCTTGAAAATTAGCCCTCTGCGCTCCTACGAGCAGTACTTC. The rearrangement uses TRBV5-6 and TRBJ2-7; D is uncertain. Germline V lookup: CDR1 SGHDT, CDR2 YYEEEE. The CDR3 runs 17 residues. Trimming left V 1 base short and J 0 bases short, with 17 bases between.

The table lists this clonotype with many counts. The chain recombines TRBV6-2 or TRBV6-3 with TRBJ1-1; D may be TRBD1 (5 bases). Germline V gene lookup returns CDR1 MNHEY and CDR2 SVGEGT. CDR3 length equals 13 residues. The germline V and J ends were trimmed by 2 bases and 1 base, with 5 bases remaining between them. In DNA, the CDR3 is TGTGCCAGCAGTTACAGGGGGAACACTGAAGCTTTCTTT. It codes for CASSYRGNTEAFF.

This clonotype was found many times. Relative to the germline gene, one junction end is altered; a read error may explain this. The J gene is TRBJ2-1, the V gene TRBV7-7, with D unresolved. CDR3 length: 15 residues. From germline, CDR1 is SSHAT and CDR2 FNYEAQ (reference sequence). DNA of the CDR3: TGTGCTAGCAGCCCAGCCCGGGCGCTCTACAATGAGCAGTTCTTC. Translation: CASSPARALYNEQFF. The complete variable domain, with remaining parts taken from reference TRBV7-7 and TRBJ2-1, reads GAGVSQSPRYKVTKRGQDVTLRCDPISSHATLYWYQQALGQGPEFLTYFNYEAQPDKSGLPSDRFSAERPEGSISTLTIQRTEQRDSAMYRCASSPARALYNEQFFGPGTRLTVL.